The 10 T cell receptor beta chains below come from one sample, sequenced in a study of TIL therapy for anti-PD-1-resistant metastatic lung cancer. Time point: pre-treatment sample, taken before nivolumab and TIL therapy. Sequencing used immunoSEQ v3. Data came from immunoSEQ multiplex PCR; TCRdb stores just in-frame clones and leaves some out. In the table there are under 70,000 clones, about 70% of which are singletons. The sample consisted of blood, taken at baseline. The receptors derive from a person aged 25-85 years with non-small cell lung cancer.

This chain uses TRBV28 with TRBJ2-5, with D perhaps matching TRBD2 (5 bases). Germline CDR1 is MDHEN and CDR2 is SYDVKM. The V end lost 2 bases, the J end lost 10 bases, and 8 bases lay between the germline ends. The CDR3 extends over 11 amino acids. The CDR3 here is CASSLKEVQYF. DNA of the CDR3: TGTGCCAGCAGTTTAAAGGAGGTCCAGTACTTC.

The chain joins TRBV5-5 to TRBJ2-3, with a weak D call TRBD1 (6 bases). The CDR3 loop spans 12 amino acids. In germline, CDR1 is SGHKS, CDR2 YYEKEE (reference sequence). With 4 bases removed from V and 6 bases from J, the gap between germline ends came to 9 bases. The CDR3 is CASSLQGDTQYF. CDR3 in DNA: TGTGCCAGCAGCCTCCAGGGGGATACGCAGTATTTT.

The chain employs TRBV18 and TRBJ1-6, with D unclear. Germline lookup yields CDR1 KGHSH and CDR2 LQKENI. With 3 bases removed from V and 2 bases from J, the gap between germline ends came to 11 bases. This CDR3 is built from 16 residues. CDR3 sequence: CASSPRTEPYNSPLHF. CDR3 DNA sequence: TGTGCCAGCTCACCCCGGACTGAGCCCTATAATTCACCCCTCCACTTT.

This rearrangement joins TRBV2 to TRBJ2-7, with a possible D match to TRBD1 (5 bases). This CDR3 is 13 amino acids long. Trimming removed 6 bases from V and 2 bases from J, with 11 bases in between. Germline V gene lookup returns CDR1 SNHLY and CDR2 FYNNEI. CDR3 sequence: CASRGVFPYEQYF. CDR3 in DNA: TGTGCCAGCAGAGGGGTTTTCCCCTACGAGCAGTACTTC. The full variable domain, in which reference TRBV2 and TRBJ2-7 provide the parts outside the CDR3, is EPEVTQTPSHQVTQMGQEVILRCVPISNHLYFYWYRQILGQKVEFLVSFYNNEISEKSEIFDDQFSVERPDGSNFTLKIRSTKLEDSAMYFCASRGVFPYEQYFGPGTRLTVT.

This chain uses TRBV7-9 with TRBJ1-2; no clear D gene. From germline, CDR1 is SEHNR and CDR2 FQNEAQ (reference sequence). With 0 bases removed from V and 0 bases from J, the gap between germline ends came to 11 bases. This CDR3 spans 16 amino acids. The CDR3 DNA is TGTGCCAGCAGCTTAGCAAACAGCCCCACTAACTATGGCTACACCTTC. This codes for CASSLANSPTNYGYTF.

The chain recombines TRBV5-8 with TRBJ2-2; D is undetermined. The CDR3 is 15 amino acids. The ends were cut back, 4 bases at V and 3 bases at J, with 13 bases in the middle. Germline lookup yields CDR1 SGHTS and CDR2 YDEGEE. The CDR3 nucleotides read TGTGCCAGCAGCCCTACTGGCAGCTACACCGGGGAGCTGTTTTTT. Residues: CASSPTGSYTGELFF.

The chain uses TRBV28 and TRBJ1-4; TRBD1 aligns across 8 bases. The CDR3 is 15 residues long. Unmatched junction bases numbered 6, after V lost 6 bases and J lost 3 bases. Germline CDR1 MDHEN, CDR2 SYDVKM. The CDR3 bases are TGTGCCAGCAGACCCCAGGGGGCGGCTAATGAAAAACTGTTTTTT. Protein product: CASRPQGAANEKLFF.

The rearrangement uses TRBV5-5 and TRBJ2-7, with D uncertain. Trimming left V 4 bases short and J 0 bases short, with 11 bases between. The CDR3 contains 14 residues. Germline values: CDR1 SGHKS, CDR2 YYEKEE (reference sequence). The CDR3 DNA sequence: TGTGCCAGCAGCCTCATACCAAGCTCCTACGAGCAGTACTTC. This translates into CASSLIPSSYEQYF.

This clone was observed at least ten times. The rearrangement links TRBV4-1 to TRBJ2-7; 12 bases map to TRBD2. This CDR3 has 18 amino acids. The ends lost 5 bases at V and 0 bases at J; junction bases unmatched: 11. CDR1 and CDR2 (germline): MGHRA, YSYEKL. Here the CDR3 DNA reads TGCGCCAGCAGCTACGGGACTAGCGGGTTTCGACGCTCCTACGAGCAGTACTTC. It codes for CASSYGTSGFRRSYEQYF.

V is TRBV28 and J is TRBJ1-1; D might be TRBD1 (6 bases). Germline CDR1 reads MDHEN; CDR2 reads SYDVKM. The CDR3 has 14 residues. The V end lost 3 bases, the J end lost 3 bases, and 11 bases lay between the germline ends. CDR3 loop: CASSFGGADTEAFF. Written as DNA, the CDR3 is TGTGCCAGCAGTTTTGGGGGCGCGGACACTGAAGCTTTCTTT.